This is a list of T cell receptor beta chains from one sample in a study of beta chain features in type 1 diabetes. Assay used: immunoSEQ multiplex PCR; TCRdb lists only in-frame clones, some missing. The repertoire includes about 290,000 clones, 8% of them detected once, and about 0.93% sits in the top ten. Sequenced input: central memory CD4+ T cells from blood. The source is a young woman in good health. CDR3s include the opening cysteine and the closing phenylalanine or tryptophan. A D gene is named only where the DNA matches it firmly. Only part of the rows carry a size: once, few, many, or a class if the clone is expanded.

CDR3aa,CDR3nt,v_gene,abundance,len,d_gene,j_gene
CASSPLAQETQYF,TGTGCCAGCTCACCACTCGCCCAAGAGACCCAGTACTTC,TRBV18,few,13,.,TRBJ2-5
CASSEWGYGYTF,TGTGCCAGCAGTGAGTGGGGCTATGGCTACACCTTC,TRBV2,.,12,.,TRBJ1-2
CASRDLNIQYF,TGTGCCAGCCGGGACTTAAACATTCAGTACTTC,TRBV28,.,11,.,TRBJ2-4
CASSMDTLAYGYTF,TGTGCCAGCAGCATGGACACCTTGGCCTATGGCTACACCTTC,TRBV5-6,many,14,.,TRBJ1-2
CASSPWTASSGNTIYF,TGTGCCAGCAGCCCTTGGACAGCGAGCTCTGGAAACACCATATATTTT,TRBV7-2,few,16,.,TRBJ1-3
CASSLGPVTDTQYF,TGTGCCAGCAGCTTAGGCCCTGTCACAGATACGCAGTATTTT,TRBV11-3,.,14,.,TRBJ2-3
CSGGDSPNEKLFF,TGCAGCGGGGGAGACAGCCCTAATGAAAAACTGTTTTTT,TRBV29-1,.,13,.,TRBJ1-4
CASSLAVAADTQYF,TGCGCCAGCAGCTTGGCAGTAGCTGCAGATACGCAGTATTTT,TRBV5-1,.,14,.,TRBJ2-3
CASSSGVYAGELFF,TGTGCCAGCAGCTCTGGGGTATACGCCGGGGAGCTGTTTTTT,TRBV7-2,many,14,.,TRBJ2-2
CASSSGTGNTGELFF,TGTGCCAGCAGCTCCGGGACAGGGAACACCGGGGAGCTGTTTTTT,TRBV7-3,.,15,TRBD1,TRBJ2-2
CASSKPGEPYNEQFF,TGTGCCAGCAGCAAACCGGGGGAGCCTTACAATGAGCAGTTCTTC,TRBV21-1,.,15,.,TRBJ2-1